The following is a T cell receptor beta chain sequence with its context. Authors' data handling: The authors estimated nucleated cell counts from reference gene primer amplification. Measured with immunoSEQ multiplex PCR; TCRdb has only the in-frame clones, and not every one. That table is the source of V, J and clone size, and D and trimming were worked out from the DNA. The data contain 140,000 or so clones, approximately 85% of them singletons. The sample belongs to a study of blood T cell repertoires in COVID-19. Background on the study: Samples representing acute and convalescent COVID-19 were sourced from the United States, Italy and Spain. T cells, B-cell-depleted T cells, or PBMCs supplied cDNA or gDNA.

The sequence was obtained from a man aged 50 to 60 with acute or convalescent COVID-19. The sequencing sample was made of peripheral blood.

Here the CDR3 DNA reads TGTGCCAGTGGGACAGGGGGCGAAAAACTGTTTTTT. It codes for CASGTGGEKLFF. This sequence joins TRBV19 and TRBJ1-4; TRBD1 matches at 12 bases. Germline loops: CDR1 LNHDA, CDR2 SQIVND (reference sequence). This CDR3 spans 12 amino acids. V shed 8 bases and J 8 bases; nucleotides not matched to a gene: 0.